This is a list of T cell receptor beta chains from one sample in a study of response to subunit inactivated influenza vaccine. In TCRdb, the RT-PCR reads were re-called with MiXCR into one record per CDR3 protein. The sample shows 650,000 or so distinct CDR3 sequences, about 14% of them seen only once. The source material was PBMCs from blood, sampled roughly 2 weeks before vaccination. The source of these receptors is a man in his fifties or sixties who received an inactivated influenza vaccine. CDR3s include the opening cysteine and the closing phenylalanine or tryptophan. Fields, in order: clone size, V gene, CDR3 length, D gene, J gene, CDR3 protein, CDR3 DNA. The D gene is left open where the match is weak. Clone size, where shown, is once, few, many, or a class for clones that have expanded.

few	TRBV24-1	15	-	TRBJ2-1	CATSAGRGIYNEQFF	TGTGCCACCAGTGCCGGAAGAGGGATCTACAATGAGCAGTTCTTC
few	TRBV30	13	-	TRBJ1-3	CAFSTGPGNTIYF	TGTGCCTTTTCCACAGGGCCTGGAAACACCATATATTTT
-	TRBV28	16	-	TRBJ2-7	CASGAGGILRPYEQYF	TGTGCCAGCGGCGCGGGTGGGATTCTACGCCCCTACGAGCAGTACTTC
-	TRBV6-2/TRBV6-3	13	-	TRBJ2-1	CASRATSINEQFF	TGTGCCAGCAGGGCGACCTCAATTAATGAGCAGTTCTTC
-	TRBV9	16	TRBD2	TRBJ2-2	CASSVLAGVNTGELFF	TGTGCCAGCAGCGTATTAGCGGGAGTGAACACCGGGGAGCTGTTTTTT
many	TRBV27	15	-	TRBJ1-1	CASSPRTSRGTEAFF	TGTGCCAGCAGTCCCCGGACGTCTCGAGGGACTGAAGCTTTCTTT
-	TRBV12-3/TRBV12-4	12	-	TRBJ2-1	CASSTRYNEQFF	TGTGCCAGCAGCACCCGATACAATGAGCAGTTCTTC
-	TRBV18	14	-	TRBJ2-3	CASSPIPRIDTQYF	TGTGCCAGCTCACCAATCCCGCGTATTGATACGCAGTATTTT
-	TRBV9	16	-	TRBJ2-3	CASSVGLSARTDTQYF	TGTGCCAGCAGCGTAGGGCTTAGCGCCCGCACAGATACGCAGTATTTT
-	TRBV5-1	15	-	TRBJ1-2	CASSPTGGTPYGYTF	TGCGCCAGCAGCCCGACGGGGGGGACACCGTATGGCTACACCTTC
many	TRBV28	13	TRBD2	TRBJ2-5	CVSSGSHLETQYF	TGTGTTAGTAGCGGGAGCCATCTGGAGACCCAGTACTTC
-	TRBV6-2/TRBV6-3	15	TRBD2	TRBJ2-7	CASSPGRGEGYEQYF	TGTGCCAGCAGCCCCGGCCGAGGGGAGGGGTACGAGCAGTACTTC
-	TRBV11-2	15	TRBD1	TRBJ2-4	CASSRQGLAKNIQYF	TGTGCCAGCAGTCGACAGGGGCTAGCCAAAAACATTCAGTACTTC
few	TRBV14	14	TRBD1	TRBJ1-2	CASSPGTGGKTYTF	TGTGCCAGCAGCCCCGGGACAGGGGGTAAAACCTACACCTTC
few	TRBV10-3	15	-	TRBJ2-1	CATQERSNSYNEQFF	TGTGCCACACAGGAGCGGTCGAACTCCTACAATGAGCAGTTCTTC
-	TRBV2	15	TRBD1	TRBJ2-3	CASSAGTGATDTQYF	TGTGCCAGCAGTGCCGGGACAGGGGCGACAGATACGCAGTATTTT
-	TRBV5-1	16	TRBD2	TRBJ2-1	CASSRKRGGSYNEQFF	TGCGCCAGCAGTCGTAAGCGGGGGGGCTCCTACAATGAGCAGTTCTTC
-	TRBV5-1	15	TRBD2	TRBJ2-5	CASSFGGGQEETQYF	TGCGCCAGCAGCTTTGGGGGAGGGCAAGAAGAGACCCAGTACTTC
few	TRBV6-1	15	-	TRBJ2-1	CASSESVWDYNEQFF	TGTGCCAGCAGTGAATCGGTCTGGGATTACAATGAGCAGTTCTTC
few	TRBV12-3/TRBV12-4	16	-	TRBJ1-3	CASSIRQAISGNTIYF	TGTGCCAGCAGTATAAGACAGGCCATCTCTGGAAACACCATATATTTT
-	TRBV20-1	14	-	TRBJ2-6	CSARVGSGANVLTF	TGCAGTGCCCGGGTCGGATCCGGGGCCAACGTCCTGACTTTC
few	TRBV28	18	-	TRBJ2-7	CASSLDRGRLLTSYEQYF	TGTGCCAGCAGTTTAGATAGGGGGAGACTCTTAACTTCCTACGAGCAGTACTTC
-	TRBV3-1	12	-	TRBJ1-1	CASSQDLTEAFF	TGTGCCAGCAGCCAAGATCTGACTGAAGCTTTCTTT
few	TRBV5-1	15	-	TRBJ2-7	CASSPSQDFSYEQYF	TGCGCCAGCAGCCCCAGCCAGGATTTCTCCTACGAGCAGTACTTC
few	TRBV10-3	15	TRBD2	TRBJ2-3	CAISAKLAATDTQYF	TGTGCCATCAGTGCTAAGCTAGCGGCTACAGATACGCAGTATTTT
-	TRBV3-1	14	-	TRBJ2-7	CASSQGTATYEQYF	TGTGCCAGCAGCCAAGGGACGGCCACCTACGAGCAGTACTTC
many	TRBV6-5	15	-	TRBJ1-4	CASSYDGYRPEKLFF	TGTGCCAGCAGTTACGACGGATACCGCCCCGAAAAACTGTTTTTT
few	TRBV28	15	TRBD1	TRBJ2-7	CASRITGTGNYEQYF	TGTGCCAGCAGGATAACCGGGACAGGGAACTACGAGCAGTACTTC
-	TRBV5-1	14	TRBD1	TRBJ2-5	CAGSWGTGQETQYF	TGCGCCGGCAGCTGGGGGACAGGTCAAGAGACCCAGTACTTC
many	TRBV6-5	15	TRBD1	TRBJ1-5	CASSSGQGGSQPQHF	TGTGCCAGCAGTTCCGGACAGGGTGGAAGTCAGCCCCAGCATTTT
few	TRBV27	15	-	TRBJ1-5	CASRPAGGLKQPQHF	TGTGCCAGCAGGCCGGCGGGTGGGCTCAAACAGCCCCAGCATTTT
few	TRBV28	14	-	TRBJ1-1	CASSGPGTNTEAFF	TGTGCCAGCAGTGGACCCGGGACCAACACTGAAGCTTTCTTT
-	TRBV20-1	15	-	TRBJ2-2	CSARDGLVNTGELFF	TGCAGTGCTAGAGACGGGCTCGTTAACACCGGGGAGCTGTTTTTT
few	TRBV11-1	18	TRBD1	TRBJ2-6	CASRWLTGQGTGANVLTF	TGTGCCAGCAGGTGGCTAACGGGACAGGGAACTGGGGCCAACGTCCTGACTTTC
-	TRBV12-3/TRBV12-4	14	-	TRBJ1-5	CASSFLTSGQPQHF	TGTGCCAGCAGTTTTCTCACCTCGGGTCAGCCCCAGCATTTT
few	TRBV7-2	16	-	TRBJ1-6	CASSLSSSKINSPLHF	TGTGCCAGCAGCTTATCGTCAAGCAAGATTAATTCACCCCTCCACTTT
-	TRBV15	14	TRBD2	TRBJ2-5	CATSRASGQETQYF	TGTGCCACCAGCAGGGCTAGCGGGCAAGAGACCCAGTACTTC
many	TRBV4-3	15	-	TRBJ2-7	CASSQVAGKYYEQYF	TGCGCCAGCAGCCAAGTCGCAGGGAAGTACTACGAGCAGTACTTC
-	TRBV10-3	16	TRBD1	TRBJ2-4	CAISPTGQGDKNIQYF	TGTGCCATCAGTCCCACGGGACAGGGGGACAAAAACATTCAGTACTTC
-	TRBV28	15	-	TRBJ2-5	CASSSYSLTFASQYF	TGTGCCAGCAGTTCTTACAGCCTTACCTTTGCGTCCCAGTACTTC
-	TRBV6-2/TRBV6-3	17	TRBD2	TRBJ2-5	CASSYGGSGRRGETQYF	TGTGCCAGCAGTTACGGAGGTAGCGGGAGACGTGGAGAGACCCAGTACTTC